The 2 T cell receptor beta chains reported below all come from one sample, sequenced in a study of blood T cell repertoires in COVID-19. TCRdb's copy holds only in-frame clones and misses some; the assay was immunoSEQ multiplex PCR. This sample yields around 120,000 clones, of which 90% are seen a single time; roughly 4.8% belongs to the top ten. Sequencing was performed on peripheral blood. Receptor source: a man in his sixties with COVID-19, enrolled during active disease.

Turning to this clone: Its ends do not fully match the called genes, so a read error is possible. V usage is TRBV2 and J usage is TRBJ1-3, with D unclear. Germline V lookup: CDR1 SNHLY, CDR2 FYNNEI. CDR3 length: 13 amino acids. The CDR3 DNA reads TGTGCCGGCAGCTCCAGTCTTGGAAACACCATATATTTT. This codes for CAGSSSLGNTIYF.

This chain links TRBV5-1 with TRBJ2-7; 8 bases align to TRBD2. CDR3 size: 14 residues. CDR1 SGHRS and CDR2 YFSETQ come from the germline V gene. J was trimmed by 5 bases and V by 4 bases; bases with no gene match: 8. For the CDR3, the DNA is TGCGCCAGCAGCCCCGGGGGGGGCGAGGACGAGCAGTACTTC. The encoded protein is CASSPGGGEDEQYF. Together with reference TRBV5-1 and TRBJ2-7, the CDR3 gives the full variable domain: KAGVTQTPRYLIKTRGQQVTLSCSPISGHRSVSWYQQTPGQGLQFLFEYFSETQRNKGNFPGRFSGRQFSNSRSEMNVSTLELGDSALYLCASSPGGGEDEQYFGPGTRLTVT.